The clone carrying this T cell receptor (beta chain) appeared a few times. Its antigen remains unidentified. This sample is part of a study of OX40 agonist ivuxolimab in advanced cancers. Background on the study: Each patient was given ivuxolimab into a vein every 2 weeks, at 0.01 to 10 mg/kg.

This CDR3 region has 14 residues. In germline, CDR1 is MNHNS, CDR2 SASEGT. With V trimmed by 8 bases and J by 4 bases, 7 bases remained unmatched. Libraries were prepared by immunoSEQ multiplex PCR; TCRdb keeps only in-frame clonotypes and omits some of them. The data hold 76,000 or so clones, with 85% observed a single time. It was autoimmune disease history or systemic immunosuppression that excluded patients. Study findings and constraints: Which antigen the expanded peripheral T cells recognized is unknown. Some nonresponders likewise displayed low normalized T-cell clonal expansion.

This receptor was obtained from an adult with an advanced solid tumor such as melanoma, head and neck, liver or kidney cancer. The chain uses TRBV6-1 and TRBJ2-5; 10 bases are shared with TRBD2. Sample: CD4+ or CD8+ T cells sorted from blood, taken in a trial of the OX40 agonist ivuxolimab. Written as DNA, the CDR3 is TGTGCCAGCGAGAGCGGGGGGGCTGGAGAGACCCAGTACTTC. It is translated as CASESGGAGETQYF.